One sample yielded the 5 T cell receptor beta chains listed below, sequenced in a study of pediatric ulcerative colitis. Here immunoSEQ multiplex PCR was the method, and the copy in TCRdb shows in-frame clones only, minus some. Of tens of thousands of clones listed, 75% to 90% are singletons. The sequenced material came from blood. Every receptor here comes from a boy between 10 and 17 years old who was a control in a study of pediatric ulcerative colitis.

V and J are TRBV4-3 and TRBJ1-1; TRBD1 matches 11 bases. Trimming took 5 bases from V and 7 from J; bases not matched to a gene: 15. Looked up from germline, CDR1 is LGHNA and CDR2 is YSLEER. There are 17 residues in the CDR3. The CDR3: CASSSSPGTGGGGEAFF. In DNA form, the CDR3 reads TGCGCCAGCAGCTCCTCCCCCGGGACAGGGGGAGGGGGTGAAGCTTTCTTT.

The chain couples TRBV11-2 to TRBJ1-1, with a tentative D call TRBD1 (6 bases). V was trimmed by 5 bases and J by 0 bases, leaving 16 bases between them. The CDR3 sequence is 16 residues long. Germline V lookup: CDR1 SGHAT, CDR2 FQNNGV. The CDR3 spells CASSPLRGGMNTEAFF. CDR3 bases: TGTGCCAGCAGCCCCCTCCGAGGGGGGATGAACACTGAAGCTTTCTTT.

This rearrangement joins TRBV4-2 to TRBJ2-2; D is possibly TRBD2 (6 bases). The length of the CDR3 is 16 residues. Trimming shortened V by 3 bases and J by 5 bases, and 16 bases separated the two germline ends. CDR1 and CDR2 (germline): LGHNA, YNFKEQ. The CDR3 sequence is CASSQDLGRETGELFF. As DNA, the CDR3 is TGTGCCAGCAGCCAGGACCTAGGCCGGGAGACCGGGGAGCTGTTTTTT.

This clone showed up just once. The CDR3 sequence is CASSLSATYTEAFF. In DNA form, the CDR3 reads TGTGCCAGCAGTTTATCGGCCACTTACACTGAAGCTTTCTTT. V is TRBV27 and J is TRBJ1-1; no clear D. V was cut by 0 bases and J by 3 bases, with 8 bases left in between. Germline V CDR1 and CDR2: MNHEY, SMNVEV (reference sequence). There are 14 residues in the CDR3.

The V gene is TRBV19, the J gene TRBJ2-1, with 7 bases matching TRBD2. Germline CDR1 reads LNHDA; CDR2 reads SQIVND (reference sequence). The CDR3 is 15 residues long. J lost 6 bases, V lost 7 bases, and 12 bases had no gene match. The CDR3 coding sequence is TGTGCCAGTACCCCTGGGGCGGGAGCGGGCAATGAGCAGTTCTTC. Amino acids: CASTPGAGAGNEQFF.